This TCR beta chain was retrieved from a study of shared clonotypes between healthy human individuals. After removal of 6 bases from V and 4 bases from J, the junction contained 11 bases not matched to a gene. Germline V gene data show CDR1 as SQVTM and CDR2 as ANQGSEA. CDR3 length: 14 residues. Measured with immunoSEQ multiplex PCR; TCRdb has only the in-frame clones, and not every one. The sample consists of a few million clones, more than 80% of them appearing once. This rearrangement joins TRBV29-1 to TRBJ1-2; 7 bases fit TRBD1. The receptor's source is a man aged 18 to 30 in good health. Sequenced material: naive CD4+ T cells sorted from blood. Subset reported: CD45RA+ positively selected. CDR3 coding DNA: TGCAGCGTGGAGAAACAGGGGTCCCTCTATGGCTACACCTTC. As protein: CSVEKQGSLYGYTF.